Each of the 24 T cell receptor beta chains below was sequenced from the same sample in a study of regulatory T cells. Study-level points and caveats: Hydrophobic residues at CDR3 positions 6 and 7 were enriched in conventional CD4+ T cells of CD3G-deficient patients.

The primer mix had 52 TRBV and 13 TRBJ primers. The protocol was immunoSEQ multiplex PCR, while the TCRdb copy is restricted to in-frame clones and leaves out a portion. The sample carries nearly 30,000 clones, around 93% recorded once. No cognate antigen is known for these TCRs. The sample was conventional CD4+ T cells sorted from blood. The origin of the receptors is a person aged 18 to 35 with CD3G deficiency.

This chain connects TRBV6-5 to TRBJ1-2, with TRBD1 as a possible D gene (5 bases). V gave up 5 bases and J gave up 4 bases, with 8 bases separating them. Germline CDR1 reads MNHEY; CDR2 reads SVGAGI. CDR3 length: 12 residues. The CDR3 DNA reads TGTGCCAGCAGTGGCGGGACCTATGGCTACACCTTC. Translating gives CASSGGTYGYTF.

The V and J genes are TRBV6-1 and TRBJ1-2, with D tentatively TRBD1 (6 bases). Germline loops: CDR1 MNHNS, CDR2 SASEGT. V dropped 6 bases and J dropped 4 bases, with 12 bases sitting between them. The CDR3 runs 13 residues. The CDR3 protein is CASSVDRRYGYTF. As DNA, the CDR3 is TGTGCCAGCAGCGTAGACAGGCGCTATGGCTACACCTTC.

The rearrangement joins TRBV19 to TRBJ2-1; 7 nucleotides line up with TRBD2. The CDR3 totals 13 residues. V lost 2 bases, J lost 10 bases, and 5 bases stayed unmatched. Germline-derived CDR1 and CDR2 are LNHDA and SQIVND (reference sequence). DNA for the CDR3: TGTGCCAGTAGTATACTTGGAGCGGGAGAGCAGTTCTTC. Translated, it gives CASSILGAGEQFF. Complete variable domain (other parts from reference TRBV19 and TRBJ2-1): DGGITQSPKYLFRKEGQNVTLSCEQNLNHDAMYWYRQDPGQGLRLIYYSQIVNDFQKGDIAEGYSVSREKKESFPLTVTSAQKNPTAFYLCASSILGAGEQFFGPGTRLTVL.

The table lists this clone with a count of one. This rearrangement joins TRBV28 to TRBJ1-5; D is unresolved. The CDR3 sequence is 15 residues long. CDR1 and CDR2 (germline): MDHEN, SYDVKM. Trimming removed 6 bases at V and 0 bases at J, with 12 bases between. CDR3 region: CASSPPRISNQPQHF. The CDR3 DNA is TGTGCCAGCAGCCCGCCTCGGATTAGCAATCAGCCCCAGCATTTT.

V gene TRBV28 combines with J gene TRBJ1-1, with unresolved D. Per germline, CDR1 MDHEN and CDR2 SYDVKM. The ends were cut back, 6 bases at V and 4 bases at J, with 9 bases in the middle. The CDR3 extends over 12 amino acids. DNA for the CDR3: TGTGCCAGCAGATCAGTGGGCACTGAAGCTTTCTTT. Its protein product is CASRSVGTEAFF. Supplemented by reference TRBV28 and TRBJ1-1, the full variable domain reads DVKVTQSSRYLVKRTGEKVFLECVQDMDHENMFWYRQDPGLGLRLIYFSYDVKMKEKGDIPEGYSVSREKKERFSLILESASTNQTSMYLCASRSVGTEAFFGQGTRLTVV.

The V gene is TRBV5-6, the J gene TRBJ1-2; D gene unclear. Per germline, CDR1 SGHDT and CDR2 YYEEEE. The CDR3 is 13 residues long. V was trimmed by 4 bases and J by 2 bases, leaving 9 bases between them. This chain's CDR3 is CASSLVGNYGYTF. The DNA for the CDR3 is TGTGCCAGCAGCCTGGTAGGGAACTATGGCTACACCTTC.

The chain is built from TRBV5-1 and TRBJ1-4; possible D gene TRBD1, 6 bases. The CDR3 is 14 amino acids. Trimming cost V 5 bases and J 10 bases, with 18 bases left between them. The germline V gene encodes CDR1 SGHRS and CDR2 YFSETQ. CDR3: CASRPQGTSRKLFF. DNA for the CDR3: TGCGCCAGCAGACCCCAGGGGACCTCCCGAAAACTGTTTTTT.

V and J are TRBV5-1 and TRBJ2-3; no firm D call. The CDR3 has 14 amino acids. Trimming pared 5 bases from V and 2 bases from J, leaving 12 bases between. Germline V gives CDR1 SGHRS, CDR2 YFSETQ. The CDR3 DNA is TGCGCCAGCAGTCAACTGGGCTCCACAGATACGCAGTATTTT. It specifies CASSQLGSTDTQYF.

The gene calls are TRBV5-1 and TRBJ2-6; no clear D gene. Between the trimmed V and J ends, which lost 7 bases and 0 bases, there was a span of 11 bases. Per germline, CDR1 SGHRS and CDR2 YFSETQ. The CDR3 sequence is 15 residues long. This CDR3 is CASADGNSGANVLTF. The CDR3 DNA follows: TGCGCCAGCGCCGACGGTAACTCTGGGGCCAACGTCCTGACTTTC. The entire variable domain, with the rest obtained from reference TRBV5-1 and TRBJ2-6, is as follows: KAGVTQTPRYLIKTRGQQVTLSCSPISGHRSVSWYQQTPGQGLQFLFEYFSETQRNKGNFPGRFSGRQFSNSRSEMNVSTLELGDSALYLCASADGNSGANVLTFGAGSRLTVL.

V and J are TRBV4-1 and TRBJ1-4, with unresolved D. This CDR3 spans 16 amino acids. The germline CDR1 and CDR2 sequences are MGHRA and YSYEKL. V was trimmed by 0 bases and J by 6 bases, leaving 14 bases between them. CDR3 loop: CASSQDGDFYDEKLFF. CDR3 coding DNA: TGCGCCAGCAGCCAAGATGGGGATTTCTACGATGAAAAACTGTTTTTT.

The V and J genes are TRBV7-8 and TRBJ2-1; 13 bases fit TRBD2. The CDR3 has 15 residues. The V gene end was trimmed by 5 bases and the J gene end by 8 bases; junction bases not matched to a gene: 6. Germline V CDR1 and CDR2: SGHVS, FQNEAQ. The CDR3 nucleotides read TGTGCCAGCAGCGTGGGACTAGCGGGAAAGTATGAGCAGTTCTTC. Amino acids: CASSVGLAGKYEQFF.

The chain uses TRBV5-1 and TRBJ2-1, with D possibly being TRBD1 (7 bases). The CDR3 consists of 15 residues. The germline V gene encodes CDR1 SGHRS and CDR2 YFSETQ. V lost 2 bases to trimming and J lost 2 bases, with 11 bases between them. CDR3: CASSFQGGPYNEQFF. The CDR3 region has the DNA TGCGCCAGCAGCTTCCAGGGGGGTCCCTACAATGAGCAGTTCTTC.

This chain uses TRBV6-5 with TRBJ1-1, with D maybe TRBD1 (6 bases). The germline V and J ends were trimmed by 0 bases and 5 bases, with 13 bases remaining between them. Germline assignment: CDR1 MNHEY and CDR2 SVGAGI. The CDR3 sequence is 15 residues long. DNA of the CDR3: TGTGCCAGCAGTTACTCGAATCTGGGGGCAACTGAAGCTTTCTTT. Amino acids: CASSYSNLGATEAFF.

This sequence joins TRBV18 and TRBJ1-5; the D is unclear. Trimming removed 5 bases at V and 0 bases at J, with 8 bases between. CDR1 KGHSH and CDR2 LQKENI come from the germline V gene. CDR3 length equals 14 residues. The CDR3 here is CASSKARSNQPQHF. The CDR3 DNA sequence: TGTGCCAGCTCAAAAGCCCGTAGCAATCAGCCCCAGCATTTT.

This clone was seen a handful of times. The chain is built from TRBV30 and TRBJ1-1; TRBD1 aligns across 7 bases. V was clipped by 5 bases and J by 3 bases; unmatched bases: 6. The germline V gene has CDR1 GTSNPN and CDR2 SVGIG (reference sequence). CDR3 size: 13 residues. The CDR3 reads CAWSRQGDTEAFF. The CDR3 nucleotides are TGTGCCTGGTCCAGACAGGGTGACACTGAAGCTTTCTTT.

The CDR3 sequence: CASSERQGDTEAFF. The CDR3 DNA reads TGTGCCAGCAGTGAAAGACAAGGGGACACTGAAGCTTTCTTT. The V and J genes are TRBV6-1 and TRBJ1-1; a weak D match, TRBD1 (5 bases). The germline gives CDR1 MNHNS, CDR2 SASEGT. V lost 2 bases to trimming and J lost 3 bases, with 10 bases between them. The CDR3 runs 14 residues.

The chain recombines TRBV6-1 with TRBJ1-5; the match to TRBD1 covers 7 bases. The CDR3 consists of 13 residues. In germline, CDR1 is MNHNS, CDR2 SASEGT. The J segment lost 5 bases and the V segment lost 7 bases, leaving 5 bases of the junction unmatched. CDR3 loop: CASTNRGHQPQHF. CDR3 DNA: TGTGCCAGCACGAACAGGGGACATCAGCCCCAGCATTTT.

CDR3 in DNA: TGTGCCAGCAGTGAGTTTAGTACCAATGAGCAGTTCTTC. Encoded protein: CASSEFSTNEQFF. This chain connects TRBV6-1 to TRBJ2-1; D not certain. CDR1 MNHNS and CDR2 SASEGT come from the germline V gene. This CDR3 comprises 13 residues. V lost 3 bases and J 6 bases, leaving 9 bases between the germline ends.

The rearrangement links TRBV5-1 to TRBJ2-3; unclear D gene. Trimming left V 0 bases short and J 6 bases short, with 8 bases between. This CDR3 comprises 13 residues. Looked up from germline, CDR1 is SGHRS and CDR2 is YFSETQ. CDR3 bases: TGCGCCAGCAGCTTGGTAAATGAGGATACGCAGTATTTT. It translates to CASSLVNEDTQYF.

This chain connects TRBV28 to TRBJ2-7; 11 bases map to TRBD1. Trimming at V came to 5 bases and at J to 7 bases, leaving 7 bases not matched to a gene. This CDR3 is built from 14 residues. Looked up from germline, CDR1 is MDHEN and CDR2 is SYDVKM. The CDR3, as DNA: TGTGCCAGCAGTGGAGGGACAGGGGGTCGGGAGCAGTACTTC. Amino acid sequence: CASSGGTGGREQYF.

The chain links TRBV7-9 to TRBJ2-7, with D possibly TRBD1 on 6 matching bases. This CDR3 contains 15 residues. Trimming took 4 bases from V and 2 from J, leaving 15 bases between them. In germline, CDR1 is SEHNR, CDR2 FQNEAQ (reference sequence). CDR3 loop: CASSYKTGLPYEQYF. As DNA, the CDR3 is TGTGCCAGCAGCTACAAGACAGGCCTTCCCTACGAGCAGTACTTC.

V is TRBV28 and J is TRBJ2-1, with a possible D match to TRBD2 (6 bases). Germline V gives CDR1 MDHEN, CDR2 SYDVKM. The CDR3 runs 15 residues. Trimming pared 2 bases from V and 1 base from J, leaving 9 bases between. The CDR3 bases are TGTGCCAGCAGTTTAGCGGGACCATCCTACAATGAGCAGTTCTTC. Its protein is CASSLAGPSYNEQFF. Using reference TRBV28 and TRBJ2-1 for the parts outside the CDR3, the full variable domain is DVKVTQSSRYLVKRTGEKVFLECVQDMDHENMFWYRQDPGLGLRLIYFSYDVKMKEKGDIPEGYSVSREKKERFSLILESASTNQTSMYLCASSLAGPSYNEQFFGPGTRLTVL.

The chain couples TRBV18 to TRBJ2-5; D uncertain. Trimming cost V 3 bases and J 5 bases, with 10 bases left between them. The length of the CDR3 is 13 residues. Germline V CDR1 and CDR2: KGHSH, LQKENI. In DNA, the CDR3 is TGTGCCAGCTCACCCTCTCTGACGGAGACCCAGTACTTC. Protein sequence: CASSPSLTETQYF.

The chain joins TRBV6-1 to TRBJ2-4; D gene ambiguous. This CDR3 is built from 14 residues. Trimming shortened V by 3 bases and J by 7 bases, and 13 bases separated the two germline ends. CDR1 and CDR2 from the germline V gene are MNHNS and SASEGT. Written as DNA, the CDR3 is TGTGCCAGCAGTGACCCCTGGGGTGCGAACATTCAGTACTTC. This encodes CASSDPWGANIQYF.